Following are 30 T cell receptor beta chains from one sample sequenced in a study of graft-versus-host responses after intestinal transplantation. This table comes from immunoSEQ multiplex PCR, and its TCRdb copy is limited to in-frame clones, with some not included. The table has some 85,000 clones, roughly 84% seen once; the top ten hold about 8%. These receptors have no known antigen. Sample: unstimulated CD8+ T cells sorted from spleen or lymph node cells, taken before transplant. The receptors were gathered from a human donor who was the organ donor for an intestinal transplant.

The chain's CDR3 is CDSRGTDTQYF. For the CDR3, the DNA is TGTGATTCTAGGGGCACAGATACGCAGTATTTT. This chain links TRBV14 with TRBJ2-3; D gene uncertain. Per the germline V gene, CDR1 is SGHDN and CDR2 is FVKESK. The CDR3 has 11 residues.

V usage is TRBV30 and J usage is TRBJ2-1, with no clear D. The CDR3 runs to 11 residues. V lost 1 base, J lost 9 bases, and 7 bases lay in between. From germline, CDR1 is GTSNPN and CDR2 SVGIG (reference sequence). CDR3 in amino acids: CAWSGSSEQFF. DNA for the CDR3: TGTGCCTGGAGTGGCTCCTCTGAGCAGTTCTTC.

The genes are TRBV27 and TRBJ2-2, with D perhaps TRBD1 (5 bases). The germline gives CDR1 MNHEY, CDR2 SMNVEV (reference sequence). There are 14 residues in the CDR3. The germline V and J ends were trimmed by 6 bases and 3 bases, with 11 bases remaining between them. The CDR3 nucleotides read TGTGCCAGCAGGGGGCTGTGGGACACCGGGGAGCTGTTTTTT. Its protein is CASRGLWDTGELFF.

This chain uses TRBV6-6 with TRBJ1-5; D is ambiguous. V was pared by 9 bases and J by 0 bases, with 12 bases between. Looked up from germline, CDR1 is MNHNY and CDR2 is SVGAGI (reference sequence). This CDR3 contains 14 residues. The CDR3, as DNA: TGTGCCAGTGAGTTGGTAGGTAGCAATCAGCCCCAGCATTTT. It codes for CASELVGSNQPQHF.

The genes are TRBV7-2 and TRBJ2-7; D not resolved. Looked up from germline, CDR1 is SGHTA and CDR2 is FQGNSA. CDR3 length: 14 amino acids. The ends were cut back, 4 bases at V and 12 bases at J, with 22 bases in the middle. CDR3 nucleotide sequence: TGTGCCAGCAGCTATTCTGGGGAATACCTTCATCGGTACTTC. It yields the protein CASSYSGEYLHRYF.

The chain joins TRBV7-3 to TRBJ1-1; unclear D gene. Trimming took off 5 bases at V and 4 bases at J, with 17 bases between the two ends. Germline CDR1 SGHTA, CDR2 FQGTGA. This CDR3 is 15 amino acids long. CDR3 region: CASSADDRGGTEAFF. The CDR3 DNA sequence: TGTGCCAGCAGCGCGGACGACCGAGGTGGCACTGAAGCTTTCTTT.

In DNA form, the CDR3 reads TGTGCCAGCAGCCCGGGCAGAGATATCTACGAGCAGTACTTC. Its translation: CASSPGRDIYEQYF. J is TRBJ2-7 and V is TRBV11-3; the D is unclear. This CDR3 contains 14 residues. CDR1 and CDR2 from the germline V gene are SGHNT and YENEEA. Trimming cost V 5 bases and J 3 bases, with 14 bases left between them. The entire variable domain, with the rest obtained from reference TRBV11-3 and TRBJ2-7, is as follows: EAGVVQSPRYKIIEKKQPVAFWCNPISGHNTLYWYLQNLGQGPELLIRYENEEAVDDSQLPKDRFSAERLKGVDSTLKIQPAELGDSAVYLCASSPGRDIYEQYFGPGTRLTVT.

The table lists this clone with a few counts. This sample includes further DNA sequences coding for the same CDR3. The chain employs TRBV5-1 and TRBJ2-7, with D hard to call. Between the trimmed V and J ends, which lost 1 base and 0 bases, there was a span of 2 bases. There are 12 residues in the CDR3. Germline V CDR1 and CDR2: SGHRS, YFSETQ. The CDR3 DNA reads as TGCGCCAGCAGCTTGAGCTCCTACGAGCAGTACTTC. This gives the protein CASSLSSYEQYF.

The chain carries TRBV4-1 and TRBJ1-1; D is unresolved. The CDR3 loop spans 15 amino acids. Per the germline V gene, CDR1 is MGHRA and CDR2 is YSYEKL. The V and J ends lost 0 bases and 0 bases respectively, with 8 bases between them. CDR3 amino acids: CASSQDGRMNTEAFF. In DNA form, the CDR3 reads TGCGCCAGCAGCCAAGATGGGAGAATGAACACTGAAGCTTTCTTT.

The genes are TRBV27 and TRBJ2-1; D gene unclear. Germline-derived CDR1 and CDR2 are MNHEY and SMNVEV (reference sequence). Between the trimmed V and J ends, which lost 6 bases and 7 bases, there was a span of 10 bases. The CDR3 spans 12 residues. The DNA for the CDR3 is TGTGCCAGCAGGTATGGGGTAAATGAGCAGTTCTTC. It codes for CASRYGVNEQFF.

CDR3 nucleotide sequence: TGTGCCAGCAGCGGACTAATCACCGGGGAGCTGTTTTTT. It encodes CASSGLITGELFF. The chain combines TRBV7-2 with TRBJ2-2, with D perhaps matching TRBD2 (6 bases). The CDR3 consists of 13 residues. Trimming stripped 5 bases from V and 4 bases from J, with 8 bases between. Per the germline V gene, CDR1 is SGHTA and CDR2 is FQGNSA.

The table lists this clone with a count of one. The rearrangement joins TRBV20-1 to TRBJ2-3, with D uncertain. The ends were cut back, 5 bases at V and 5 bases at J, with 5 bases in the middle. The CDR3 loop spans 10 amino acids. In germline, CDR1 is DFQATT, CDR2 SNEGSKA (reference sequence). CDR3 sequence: CSASLDTQYF. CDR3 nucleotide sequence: TGCAGTGCTTCGTTAGATACGCAGTATTTT.

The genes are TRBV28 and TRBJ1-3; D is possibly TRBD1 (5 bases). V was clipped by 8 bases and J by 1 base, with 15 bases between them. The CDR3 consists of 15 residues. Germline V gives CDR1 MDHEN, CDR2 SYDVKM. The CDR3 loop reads CASVNLGVSGNTIYF. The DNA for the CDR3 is TGTGCCAGCGTAAACTTAGGGGTTTCTGGAAACACCATATATTTT.

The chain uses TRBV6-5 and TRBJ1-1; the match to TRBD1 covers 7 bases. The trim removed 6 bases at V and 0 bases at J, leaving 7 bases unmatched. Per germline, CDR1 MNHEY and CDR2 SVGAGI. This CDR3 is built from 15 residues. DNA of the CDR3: TGTGCCAGCAGGAAGGGGGCCCTTGTGAACACTGAAGCTTTCTTT. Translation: CASRKGALVNTEAFF.

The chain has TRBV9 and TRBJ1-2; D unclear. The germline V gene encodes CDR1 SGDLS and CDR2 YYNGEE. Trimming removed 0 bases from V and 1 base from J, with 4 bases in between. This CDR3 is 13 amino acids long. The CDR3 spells CASSVVSNYGYTF. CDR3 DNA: TGTGCCAGCAGCGTAGTTAGTAACTATGGCTACACCTTC.

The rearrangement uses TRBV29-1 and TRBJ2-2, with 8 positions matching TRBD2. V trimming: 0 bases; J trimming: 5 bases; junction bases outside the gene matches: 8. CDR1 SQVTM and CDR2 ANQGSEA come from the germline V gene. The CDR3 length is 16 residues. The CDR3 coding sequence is TGCAGCGTTGAAGATTTGCGGGGGGCCCGAACCGGGGAGCTGTTTTTT. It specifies CSVEDLRGARTGELFF.

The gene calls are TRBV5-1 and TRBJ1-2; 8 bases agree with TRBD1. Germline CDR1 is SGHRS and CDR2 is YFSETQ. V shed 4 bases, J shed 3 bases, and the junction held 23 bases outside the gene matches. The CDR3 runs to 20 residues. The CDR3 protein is CASSPWIGPQGETAHYGYTF. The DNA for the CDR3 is TGCGCCAGCAGCCCTTGGATTGGTCCACAGGGGGAGACCGCGCACTATGGCTACACCTTC.

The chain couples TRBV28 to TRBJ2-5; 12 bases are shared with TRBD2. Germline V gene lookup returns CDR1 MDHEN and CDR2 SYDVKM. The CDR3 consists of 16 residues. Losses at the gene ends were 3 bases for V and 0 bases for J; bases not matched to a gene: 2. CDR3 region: CASSFWTSGNQETQYF. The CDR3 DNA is TGTGCCAGCAGTTTCTGGACTAGCGGGAACCAAGAGACCCAGTACTTC.

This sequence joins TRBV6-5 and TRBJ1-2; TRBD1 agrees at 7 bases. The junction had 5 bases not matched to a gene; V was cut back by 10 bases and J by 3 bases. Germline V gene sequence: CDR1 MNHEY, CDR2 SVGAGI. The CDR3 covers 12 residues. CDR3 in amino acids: CATKGTDYGYTF. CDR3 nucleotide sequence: TGTGCCACCAAAGGGACAGACTATGGCTACACCTTC.

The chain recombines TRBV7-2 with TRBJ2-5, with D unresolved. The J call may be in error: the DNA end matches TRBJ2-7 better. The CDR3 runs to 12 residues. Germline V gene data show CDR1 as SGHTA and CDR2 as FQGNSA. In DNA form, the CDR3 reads TGTGCCAGCAACAACGCCGCCAACGAGCAGTACTTC. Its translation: CASNNAANEQYF.

The DNA of the CDR3 is TGTGCCAGCAGCTTGGCCGGGGTGTACGAGCAGTACTTC. Translation gives CASSLAGVYEQYF. The chain joins TRBV5-5 to TRBJ2-7, with D perhaps TRBD2 (5 bases). Per the germline V gene, CDR1 is SGHKS and CDR2 is YYEKEE (reference sequence). The CDR3 consists of 13 residues. Trimming removed 0 bases from V and 4 bases from J, with 8 bases in between.

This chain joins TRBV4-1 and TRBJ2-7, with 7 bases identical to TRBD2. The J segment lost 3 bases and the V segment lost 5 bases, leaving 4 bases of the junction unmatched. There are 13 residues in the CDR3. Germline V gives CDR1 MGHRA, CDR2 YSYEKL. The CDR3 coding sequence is TGCGCCAGCAGCAATATAGCGGGCTACGAGCAGTACTTC. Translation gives CASSNIAGYEQYF.

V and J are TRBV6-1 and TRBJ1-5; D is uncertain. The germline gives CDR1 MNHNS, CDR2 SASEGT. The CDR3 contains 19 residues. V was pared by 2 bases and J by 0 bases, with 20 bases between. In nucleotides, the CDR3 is TGTGCCAGCAGTGAAAGGGTAGACCGGCCGCTATATAGCAATCAGCCCCAGCATTTT. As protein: CASSERVDRPLYSNQPQHF.

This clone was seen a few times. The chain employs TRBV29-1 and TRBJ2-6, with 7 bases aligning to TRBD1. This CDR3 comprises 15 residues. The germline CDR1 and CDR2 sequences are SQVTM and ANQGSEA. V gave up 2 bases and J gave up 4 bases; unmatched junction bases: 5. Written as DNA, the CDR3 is TGCAGCGTTGAATTAGAGGGGGCCGGGGCCAACGTCCTGACTTTC. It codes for CSVELEGAGANVLTF.

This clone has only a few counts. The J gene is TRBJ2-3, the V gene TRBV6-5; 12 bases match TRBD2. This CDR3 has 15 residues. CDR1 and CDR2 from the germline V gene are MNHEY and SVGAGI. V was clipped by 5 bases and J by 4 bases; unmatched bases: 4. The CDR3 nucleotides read TGTGCCAGCAGTAGTACTAGCGGGGGGCCAGATACGCAGTATTTT. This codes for CASSSTSGGPDTQYF.

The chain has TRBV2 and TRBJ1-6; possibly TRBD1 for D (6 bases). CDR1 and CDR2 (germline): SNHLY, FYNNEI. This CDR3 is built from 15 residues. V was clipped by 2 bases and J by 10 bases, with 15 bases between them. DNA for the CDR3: TGTGCCAGCAGTGAATATAGGGACAAAGGATCACCCCTCCACTTT. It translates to CASSEYRDKGSPLHF.

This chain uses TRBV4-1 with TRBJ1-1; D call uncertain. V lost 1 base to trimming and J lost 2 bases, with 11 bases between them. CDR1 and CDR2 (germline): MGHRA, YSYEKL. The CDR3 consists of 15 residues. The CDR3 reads CASSQVIAGNTEAFF. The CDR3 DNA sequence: TGCGCCAGCAGCCAAGTCATTGCGGGAAACACTGAAGCTTTCTTT.

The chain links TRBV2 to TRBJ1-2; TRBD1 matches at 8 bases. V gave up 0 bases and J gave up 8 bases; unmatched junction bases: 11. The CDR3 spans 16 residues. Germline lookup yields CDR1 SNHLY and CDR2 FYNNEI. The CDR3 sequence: CASSEAQGAGEGGYTF. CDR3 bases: TGTGCCAGCAGTGAAGCGCAGGGGGCCGGGGAAGGGGGCTACACCTTC.

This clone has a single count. The CDR3 DNA follows: TGTGCCAGCAGTTTTGAGGGGCCGTACAATGAGCAGTTCTTC. Translated, it gives CASSFEGPYNEQFF. The chain is built from TRBV28 and TRBJ2-1; D possibly uses TRBD1 or TRBD2 (5 bases each). Trimming removed 3 bases from V and 4 bases from J, with 10 bases in between. CDR3 length: 14 amino acids. Germline V gene data show CDR1 as MDHEN and CDR2 as SYDVKM.

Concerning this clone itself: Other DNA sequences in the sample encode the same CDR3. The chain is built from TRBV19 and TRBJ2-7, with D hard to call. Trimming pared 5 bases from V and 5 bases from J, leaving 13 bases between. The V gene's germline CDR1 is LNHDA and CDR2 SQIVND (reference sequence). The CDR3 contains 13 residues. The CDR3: CASSLRDLNEQYF. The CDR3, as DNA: TGTGCCAGTAGTCTTAGGGATTTAAACGAGCAGTACTTC.